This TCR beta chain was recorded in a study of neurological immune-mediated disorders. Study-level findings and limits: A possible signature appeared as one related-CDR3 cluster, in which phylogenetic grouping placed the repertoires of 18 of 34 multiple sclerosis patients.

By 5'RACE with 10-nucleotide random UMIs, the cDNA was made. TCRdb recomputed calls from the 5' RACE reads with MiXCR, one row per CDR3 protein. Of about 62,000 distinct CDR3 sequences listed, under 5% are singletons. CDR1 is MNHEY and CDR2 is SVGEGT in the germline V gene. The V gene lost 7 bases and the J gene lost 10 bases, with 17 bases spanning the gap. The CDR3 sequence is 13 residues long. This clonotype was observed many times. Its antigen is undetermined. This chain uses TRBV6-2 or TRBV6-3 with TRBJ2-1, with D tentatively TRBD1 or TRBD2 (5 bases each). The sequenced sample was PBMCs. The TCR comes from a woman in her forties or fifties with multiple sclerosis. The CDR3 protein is CASILNWGSEQFF. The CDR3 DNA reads TGTGCCAGCATCCTAAACTGGGGGTCCGAGCAGTTCTTC.